The present T cell receptor beta chain was sequenced within a study of blood T cell repertoires in COVID-19. The length of the CDR3 is 12 residues. The V and J ends lost 6 bases and 5 bases respectively, with 10 bases between them. The V gene's germline CDR1 is LGHNT and CDR2 FRNRAP. Using immunoSEQ multiplex PCR, the repertoire was profiled, and TCRdb retains in-frame clones only, with some absent. Of approximately 33,000 clones detected, 88% appear once; the ten largest clones hold approximately 7.9%. Sample: peripheral blood. V is TRBV12-5 and J is TRBJ1-2; weak D call: TRBD1 (5 bases). The receptor comes from a man aged 60 to 75 with COVID-19, enrolled during active disease. DNA for the CDR3: TGTGCTAGTGGCAAGACAGCATATGGCTACACCTTC. It specifies CASGKTAYGYTF.